Sequencing of this T cell receptor (beta chain) was carried out in a study of blood T cells in healthy people across ages. Each donor was a healthy Caucasian individual from Russia, aged roughly 6 to 100. PBMCs were isolated at a quantity of at least 6 million per sample. Alongside a J-beta primer mix, a sample-barcoded 5' primer served in a second PCR lasting about 7 to 11 cycles. A template-switch adaptor containing 12 random nucleotides labeled each cDNA molecule. Using its own MiXCR run on the 5' RACE reads, TCRdb lists one record per CDR3 protein. Of over 950,000 distinct CDR3 sequences listed, roughly half are singletons. To note about this clonotype: What it binds is not known.

General study points: It was the long-lived donors that had more naive CD4+ cells and higher diversity than aged donors.

Germline trimming cut 6 bases from V and 2 bases from J; bases unmatched to any gene: 6. CDR1 DFQATT and CDR2 SNEGSKA come from the germline V gene (reference sequence). This CDR3 contains 13 residues. The source of this sequence is a woman in her sixties in good health. The sample taken for sequencing was blood. The rearrangement links TRBV20-1 to TRBJ2-7, with TRBD1 identical over 8 bases. CDR3 DNA: TGCAGTGCCCGACAGGGGAGTGCCTACGAGCAGTACTTC. This sequence encodes CSARQGSAYEQYF.